This T cell receptor (beta chain) came from a study of OX40 agonist ivuxolimab in advanced cancers. Study-wide context: Aged roughly 23 to 80 with a mean of about 60 years, they were approximately 79% male. Eligibility admitted prior anti-PD-1, anti-PD-L1 or anti-CTLA-4 therapy; around 42% had some.

The V end was cut by 6 bases, the J end by 8 bases, with 16 bases between. The CDR3 is 12 amino acids. Germline V gives CDR1 SQVTM, CDR2 ANQGSEA. The investigators sampled blood at baseline, at cycle 4 day 1, and at cycle 7 day 1. Measured with immunoSEQ multiplex PCR; TCRdb has only the in-frame clones, and not every one. The data contain about 35,000 clones, about 82% of them singletons. As concerns this clone: Its specificity is not known.

Study-level results: CD4+ and CD8+ T cells in blood underwent clonal expansion by week 6 at 0.1 to 3.0 mg/kg.

This specimen was CD4+ or CD8+ T cells sorted from blood, taken in a trial of the OX40 agonist ivuxolimab. This receptor was obtained from an adult with an advanced solid tumor such as melanoma, head and neck, liver or kidney cancer. The chain combines TRBV29-1 with TRBJ1-1, with D hard to call. The CDR3 region is CSVEARGGEAFF. In DNA form, the CDR3 reads TGCAGCGTCGAGGCCCGAGGAGGGGAAGCTTTCTTT.